Listed below are T cell receptor beta chains from one sample, sequenced in a study of blood T cell repertoires in COVID-19. Using immunoSEQ multiplex PCR, the repertoire was profiled, and TCRdb retains in-frame clones only, with some absent. The repertoire consists of 400,000 or so clones, with more than 75% occurring once and the leading ten covering about 3%. Material: peripheral blood. All receptors come from a human donor in a cohort sampled during active COVID-19. CDR3s include the opening cysteine and the closing phenylalanine or tryptophan. The order of the fields is V gene, D gene, J gene, clone size, CDR3 DNA, CDR3 protein. A D gene is named only where the DNA matches it firmly. Some rows have no size entry. The others give once, few or many, or a class for an expanded clone.

TRBV18	-	TRBJ1-1	-	TGTGCCAGCTCACCAAGGCGCGGGGGAGGGCACACTGAAGCTTTCTTT	CASSPRRGGGHTEAFF
TRBV2	TRBD1	TRBJ1-2	-	TGTGCCAGCCGCCCCGGACAGGGAGTCTATGGCTACACCTTC	CASRPGQGVYGYTF
TRBV5-5	-	TRBJ2-7	once	TGTGCCAGCAGCTTGCATAAAGCGCGGGGGACATCCTACGAGCAGTACTTC	CASSLHKARGTSYEQYF
TRBV7-3	TRBD1	TRBJ1-2	-	TGTGCCAGCAGCTTAACGACCCTGGACAGGCCCCACTTC	CASSLTTLDRPHF
TRBV25-1	TRBD2	TRBJ2-3	once	TGTGCCAGCAGTGAATCGGGCGAGCGGGACTACACAGATACGCAGTATTTT	CASSESGERDYTDTQYF
TRBV6-5	-	TRBJ2-3	once	TGTGCCAGCCGACCAGGGTTCTCTTCAAATACGCAGTATTTT	CASRPGFSSNTQYF
TRBV28	-	TRBJ1-6	-	TGTGCCAGCAGTTTTGGGACTTTATTAACCCTCCACTTT	CASSFGTLLTLHF
TRBV11-2	TRBD2	TRBJ2-5	-	TGTGCCAGCAGCTTATTGCGGGGGGGACAAGAGACCCAGTACTTC	CASSLLRGGQETQYF
TRBV11-2	-	TRBJ1-2	medium-sized	TGTGCCAGCAGCTCCCGTTGGGGGAGGGGCTACACCTTC	CASSSRWGRGYTF
TRBV7-3	TRBD1	TRBJ2-5	-	TGTGCCAGCAGCCCCTCAGGGGGTTGGGGGCAAGAGACCCAGTACTTC	CASSPSGGWGQETQYF
TRBV2	TRBD2	TRBJ2-2	-	TGTGCCAGCAGACGACTAGCGGGAAAGGCCGGGGAGCTGTTTTTT	CASRRLAGKAGELFF
TRBV6-1	-	TRBJ1-2	-	TGTGCCAGCAGTGAGGGGGCGCGGGACTATGGCTACACCTTC	CASSEGARDYGYTF
TRBV3-1/TRBV3-2	TRBD1	TRBJ1-2	-	TGTGCCAGCAGCCAGAGGGCAGGGGGTGGCTACACCTTC	CASSQRAGGGYTF
TRBV6-5	TRBD2	TRBJ2-4	few	TGTGCCAGCAGTCCCCGGGGCGGGGGGATGAACATTCAGTACTTC	CASSPRGGGMNIQYF
TRBV7-3	-	TRBJ1-6	-	TGTGCCAGCAGCTTAAAGACAAATTCACCCCTCCACTTT	CASSLKTNSPLHF